Shown below are 26 T cell receptor beta chains from a single sample sequenced in a study of radiation and T cells in renal cell carcinoma. Time point described: baseline pretreatment blood. Treatment of the sample: 15 Gy SBRT to primary tumor, nephrectomy 4 weeks later. This table comes from immunoSEQ multiplex PCR, and its TCRdb copy is limited to in-frame clones, with some not included. The sample includes 45,000 or so clones, roughly 80% of them seen just once. The sample in question was blood, obtained from a patient whose treatment included radiotherapy and nephrectomy. The source of these receptors is a woman aged 70-85 years with renal cell carcinoma.

The genes are TRBV7-2 and TRBJ2-3; D possibly matches TRBD1 or TRBD2 (7 bases each). The germline gives CDR1 SGHTA, CDR2 FQGNSA. The CDR3 covers 18 residues. V dropped 1 base and J dropped 2 bases, with 19 bases sitting between them. As DNA, the CDR3 is TGTGCCAGCAGCTTAGAAGCGGGACAGAGGAGCCTCACAGATACGCAGTATTTT. Protein product: CASSLEAGQRSLTDTQYF.

The chain has TRBV7-6 and TRBJ2-2; 8 bases line up with TRBD2. Germline V CDR1 and CDR2: SGHVS, FNYEAQ. After removal of 2 bases from V and 1 base from J, the junction contained 3 bases not matched to a gene. The CDR3 runs to 16 residues. CDR3 amino acids: CASSLTSGRNTGELFF. The CDR3 coding sequence is TGTGCCAGCAGCTTAACTAGCGGACGGAACACCGGGGAGCTGTTTTTT.

The rearrangement links TRBV7-9 to TRBJ2-3; 10 bases align to TRBD2. Germline V gene sequence: CDR1 SEHNR, CDR2 FQNEAQ (reference sequence). This CDR3 contains 16 residues. Trimming cost V 5 bases and J 2 bases; bases outside gene matches: 7. The CDR3 DNA sequence: TGTGCCAGCAGCCGAACCGGGACTAGCGCCACAGATACGCAGTATTTT. Translation gives CASSRTGTSATDTQYF.

V gene TRBV5-1 combines with J gene TRBJ1-2; D is uncertain. Trimming took off 0 bases at V and 11 bases at J, with 8 bases between the two ends. The CDR3 is made up of 11 amino acids. Germline CDR1 reads SGHRS; CDR2 reads YFSETQ. The CDR3 protein is CASSLGQAYTF. The CDR3 DNA is TGCGCCAGCAGCTTGGGTCAGGCGTACACCTTC. The variable domain in full, with the rest retrieved from reference TRBV5-1 and TRBJ1-2, is KAGVTQTPRYLIKTRGQQVTLSCSPISGHRSVSWYQQTPGQGLQFLFEYFSETQRNKGNFPGRFSGRQFSNSRSEMNVSTLELGDSALYLCASSLGQAYTFGSGTRLTVV.

The chain is built from TRBV6-1 and TRBJ2-5; TRBD2 aligns across 10 bases. The CDR3 is 15 amino acids. The germline gives CDR1 MNHNS, CDR2 SASEGT. J lost 1 base, V lost 2 bases, and 1 base had no gene match. CDR3 amino acids: CASSELAGVQETQYF. The CDR3 coding sequence is TGTGCCAGCAGTGAACTAGCGGGGGTCCAAGAGACCCAGTACTTC.

The chain combines TRBV7-2 with TRBJ2-7, with TRBD1 matching 9 bases. The length of the CDR3 is 15 residues. Per germline, CDR1 SGHTA and CDR2 FQGNSA. Germline trimming cut 2 bases from V and 6 bases from J; bases unmatched to any gene: 8. CDR3 DNA: TGTGCCAGCAGCTTATCGGGGACAGGGACAATCGAGCAGTACTTC. Translated: CASSLSGTGTIEQYF.

CDR3 loop: CASSLDGPHSGNTIYF. CDR3 coding DNA: TGCGCCAGCAGCTTGGATGGGCCCCACTCTGGAAACACCATATATTTT. V and J are TRBV5-1 and TRBJ1-3; D is unresolved. The CDR3 has 16 amino acids. Germline V CDR1 and CDR2: SGHRS, YFSETQ. V was clipped by 0 bases and J by 0 bases, with 10 bases between them.

The chain is built from TRBV4-2 and TRBJ1-1; TRBD1 matches at 10 bases. The CDR3 has 15 amino acids. The ends lost 5 bases at V and 2 bases at J; junction bases unmatched: 5. CDR1 is LGHNA, CDR2 YNFKEQ, per germline. The CDR3, as DNA: TGTGCCAGCAGCGAACGGGACAGGGGCAACACTGAAGCTTTCTTT. Amino acid sequence: CASSERDRGNTEAFF.

The chain employs TRBV11-2 and TRBJ1-1, with 7 bases identical to TRBD1. The CDR3 length is 13 residues. The J segment lost 2 bases and the V segment lost 5 bases, leaving 2 bases of the junction unmatched. Germline CDR1 and CDR2: SGHAT and FQNNGV. In DNA form, the CDR3 reads TGTGCCAGCAGCCGGGACAGCAACACTGAAGCTTTCTTT. Translation gives CASSRDSNTEAFF.

The sample holds one count of this clone. V usage is TRBV2 and J usage is TRBJ1-6; 9 bases fit TRBD1. Germline-derived CDR1 and CDR2 are SNHLY and FYNNEI. V shed 8 bases, J shed 5 bases, and the junction held 10 bases outside the gene matches. The CDR3 extends over 16 amino acids. This chain's CDR3 is CASWDREVLDNSPLHF. The CDR3 region has the DNA TGTGCCAGCTGGGACAGGGAGGTTTTGGATAATTCACCCCTCCACTTT.

The chain recombines TRBV7-2 with TRBJ2-3; TRBD1 aligns across 7 bases. CDR1 and CDR2 (germline): SGHTA, FQGNSA. Losses at the gene ends were 5 bases for V and 0 bases for J; bases not matched to a gene: 5. This CDR3 comprises 15 residues. CDR3 loop: CASSQQGPSTDTQYF. CDR3 in DNA: TGTGCCAGCAGCCAACAGGGGCCTAGCACAGATACGCAGTATTTT.

This clone has only one observation. The chain uses TRBV2 and TRBJ2-6, with TRBD2 matching over 7 bases. This CDR3 region has 15 residues. Per the germline V gene, CDR1 is SNHLY and CDR2 is FYNNEI. The V gene end was trimmed by 7 bases and the J gene end by 2 bases; junction bases not matched to a gene: 5. The CDR3 spells CASTSGNPGANVLTF. The CDR3 region has the DNA TGTGCCAGCACCAGCGGGAACCCTGGGGCCAACGTCCTGACTTTC.

This clone came up once. The chain links TRBV2 to TRBJ2-7; no definite D call. Per germline, CDR1 SNHLY and CDR2 FYNNEI. Trimming left V 4 bases short and J 9 bases short, with 10 bases between. This CDR3 spans 11 amino acids. CDR3 sequence (DNA): TGTGCCAGCAGTGTAAACGCAGGGCAGTACTTC. This sequence encodes CASSVNAGQYF.

The chain carries TRBV5-6 and TRBJ2-5; TRBD1 matches at 7 bases. The germline V gene has CDR1 SGHDT and CDR2 YYEEEE. The junction had 3 bases not matched to a gene; V was cut back by 0 bases and J by 4 bases. This CDR3 has 14 residues. The CDR3: CASSLGQGPETQYF. CDR3 DNA: TGTGCCAGCAGCTTGGGACAGGGCCCAGAGACCCAGTACTTC.

V usage is TRBV2 and J usage is TRBJ2-7, with 8 positions matching TRBD1. Germline-derived CDR1 and CDR2 are SNHLY and FYNNEI. V gave up 1 base and J gave up 5 bases; unmatched junction bases: 7. The length of the CDR3 is 15 residues. The chain's CDR3 is CASSEGQGAYNEQYF. CDR3 bases: TGTGCCAGCAGTGAAGGGCAGGGGGCATACAACGAGCAGTACTTC.

The V and J genes are TRBV19 and TRBJ1-5; no clear D. Per the germline V gene, CDR1 is LNHDA and CDR2 is SQIVND (reference sequence). Deletions cut 4 bases from V and 4 bases from J, with 14 bases between. This CDR3 contains 15 residues. For the CDR3, the DNA is TGTGCCAGTAGTACCCCCCACAGAGAAAATCAGCCCCAGCATTTT. It yields the protein CASSTPHRENQPQHF. Full variable domain (rest looked up from reference TRBV19 and TRBJ1-5): DGGITQSPKYLFRKEGQNVTLSCEQNLNHDAMYWYRQDPGQGLRLIYYSQIVNDFQKGDIAEGYSVSREKKESFPLTVTSAQKNPTAFYLCASSTPHRENQPQHFGDGTRLSIL.

This clone was seen a handful of times. This chain connects TRBV11-2 to TRBJ2-3; D possibly corresponds to TRBD1 (8 bases). From germline, CDR1 is SGHAT and CDR2 FQNNGV. V gave up 4 bases and J gave up 4 bases, with 15 bases separating them. The CDR3 totals 15 residues. CDR3 in DNA: TGTGCCAGCAGCTCGTACAGGGGGAGGGCAGATACGCAGTATTTT. Its translation: CASSSYRGRADTQYF. The full variable domain, its missing parts supplied by reference TRBV11-2 and TRBJ2-3, is EAGVAQSPRYKIIEKRQSVAFWCNPISGHATLYWYQQILGQGPKLLIQFQNNGVVDDSQLPKDRFSAERLKGVDSTLKIQPAKLEDSAVYLCASSSYRGRADTQYFGPGTRLTVL.

This clone turned up a few times. This chain connects TRBV19 to TRBJ1-4; D call uncertain. Per the germline V gene, CDR1 is LNHDA and CDR2 is SQIVND (reference sequence). V dropped 3 bases and J dropped 7 bases, with 18 bases sitting between them. The CDR3 length is 16 residues. CDR3 in amino acids: CASSIYSGWESEKLFF. The CDR3, as DNA: TGTGCCAGTAGTATTTACTCTGGGTGGGAGAGTGAAAAACTGTTTTTT.

The rearrangement joins TRBV5-1 to TRBJ2-5, with a weak D call TRBD2 (6 bases). The ends were cut back, 3 bases at V and 0 bases at J, with 12 bases in the middle. Germline V gene data show CDR1 as SGHRS and CDR2 as YFSETQ. The CDR3 length is 15 residues. The CDR3 DNA is TGCGCCAGCAGCTCCGGGACTCAGTACCAAGAGACCCAGTACTTC. This gives the protein CASSSGTQYQETQYF.

The CDR3 here is CASSLVGRLNTEAFF. As DNA, the CDR3 is TGCGCCAGCAGCTTGGTAGGCAGATTGAACACTGAAGCTTTCTTT. The chain has TRBV5-1 and TRBJ1-1, with D hard to call. Germline lookup yields CDR1 SGHRS and CDR2 YFSETQ. V lost 0 bases and J lost 0, with 9 bases in between. This CDR3 has 15 amino acids.

The V gene is TRBV5-1, the J gene TRBJ1-1; D remains unclear. Germline V gene sequence: CDR1 SGHRS, CDR2 YFSETQ. This CDR3 spans 14 amino acids. The V end lost 0 bases, the J end lost 1 base, and 7 bases lay between the germline ends. CDR3 sequence reads: CASSLDPANTEAFF. The CDR3 DNA follows: TGCGCCAGCAGCTTGGACCCGGCGAACACTGAAGCTTTCTTT.

The V call is TRBV7-9, the J call TRBJ2-4; TRBD2 agrees at 10 bases. This CDR3 is built from 17 residues. Germline V gene lookup returns CDR1 SEHNR and CDR2 FQNEAQ (reference sequence). With 5 bases clipped from V and 0 bases from J, the junction kept 7 bases outside the gene matches. For the CDR3, the DNA is TGTGCCAGCAGCAGAAGGACTAGCGGCGTAGCCAAAAACATTCAGTACTTC. Its translation: CASSRRTSGVAKNIQYF.

This chain links TRBV4-1 with TRBJ1-5; perhaps TRBD1 as D (5 bases). CDR1 MGHRA and CDR2 YSYEKL come from the germline V gene. V lost 0 bases and J lost 3, with 12 bases in between. The CDR3 is 16 residues long. CDR3 protein: CASSQESSGINQPQHF. The DNA of the CDR3 is TGCGCCAGCAGCCAAGAATCGTCAGGGATCAATCAGCCCCAGCATTTT.

As DNA, the CDR3 is TGTGCCAGCAGCTTAGATACAGGGGACTTACCCCTCCACTTT. Translating gives CASSLDTGDLPLHF. The V call is TRBV7-9, the J call TRBJ1-6; 7 positions match TRBD1. The CDR3 runs 14 residues. The germline CDR1 and CDR2 sequences are SEHNR and FQNEAQ (reference sequence). J gave up 12 bases and V 1 base, and 6 bases lay outside the gene matches.

Written as DNA, the CDR3 is TGCGCCAGCAGCTTGGAGGGGGCGAAGTATGGCTACACCTTC. Protein product: CASSLEGAKYGYTF. The V call is TRBV5-1, the J call TRBJ1-2, with 7 nucleotides matching TRBD1. J gave up 5 bases and V 0 bases, and 4 bases lay outside the gene matches. The CDR3 covers 14 residues. CDR1 is SGHRS and CDR2 is YFSETQ in the germline V gene.

The chain recombines TRBV2 with TRBJ2-3; D remains ambiguous. Trimming took 6 bases from V and 6 from J, leaving 22 bases between them. Germline CDR1 and CDR2: SNHLY and FYNNEI. This CDR3 is 16 amino acids long. The CDR3 nucleotides read TGTGCCAGCAGAACTCCGTCACGGCGCACTGGGGATACGCAGTATTTT. Its protein is CASRTPSRRTGDTQYF.